This T cell receptor (beta chain) is from a study of blood T cell repertoires in COVID-19. Across the study: Sites in the United States, Italy and Spain provided acute and convalescent COVID-19 samples. The cDNA or gDNA used as material had been derived from T cells, B-cell-depleted T cells, or PBMCs.

Authors' data handling: Estimation of nucleated cell counts relied on the amplification of reference gene primers. Assay used: immunoSEQ multiplex PCR; TCRdb lists only in-frame clones, some missing. V, J and clone size are taken as reported in that table, and D and trimming were inferred from the DNA itself. The sample lists some 200,000 clones, under 90% seen once, with approximately 14% in the top ten. After removal of 5 bases from V and 1 base from J, the junction contained 11 bases not matched to a gene. The CDR3 extends over 17 amino acids. In germline, CDR1 is LNHNV, CDR2 YYDKDF (reference sequence).

This TCR came from a man aged 30 to 45 with active or convalescent COVID-19. Sequencing was done on a sample of peripheral blood. The rearrangement uses TRBV15 and TRBJ1-1; 9 bases are shared with TRBD1. CDR3 DNA: TGTGCCACCAGCGGCGACAGGGGGGGTTCTTCGAACACTGAAGCTTTCTTT. Protein sequence: CATSGDRGGSSNTEAFF.